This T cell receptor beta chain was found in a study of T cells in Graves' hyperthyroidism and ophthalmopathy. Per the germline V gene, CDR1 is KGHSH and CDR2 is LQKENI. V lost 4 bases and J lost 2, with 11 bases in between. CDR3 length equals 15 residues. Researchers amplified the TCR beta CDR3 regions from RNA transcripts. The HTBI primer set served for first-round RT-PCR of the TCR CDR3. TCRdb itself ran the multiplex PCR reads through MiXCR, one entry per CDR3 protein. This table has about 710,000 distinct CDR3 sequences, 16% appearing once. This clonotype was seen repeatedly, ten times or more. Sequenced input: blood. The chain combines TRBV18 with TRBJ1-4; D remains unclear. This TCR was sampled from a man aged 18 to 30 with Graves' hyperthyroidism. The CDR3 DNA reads TGTGCCAGCTCACTGGGGTTCGCGACTAATGAAAAACTGTTTTTT. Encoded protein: CASSLGFATNEKLFF. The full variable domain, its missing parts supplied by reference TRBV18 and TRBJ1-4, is NAGVMQNPRHLVRRRGQEARLRCSPMKGHSHVYWYRQLPEEGLKFMVYLQKENIIDESGMPKERFSAEFPKEGPSILRIQQVVRGDSAAYFCASSLGFATNEKLFFGSGTQLSVL.